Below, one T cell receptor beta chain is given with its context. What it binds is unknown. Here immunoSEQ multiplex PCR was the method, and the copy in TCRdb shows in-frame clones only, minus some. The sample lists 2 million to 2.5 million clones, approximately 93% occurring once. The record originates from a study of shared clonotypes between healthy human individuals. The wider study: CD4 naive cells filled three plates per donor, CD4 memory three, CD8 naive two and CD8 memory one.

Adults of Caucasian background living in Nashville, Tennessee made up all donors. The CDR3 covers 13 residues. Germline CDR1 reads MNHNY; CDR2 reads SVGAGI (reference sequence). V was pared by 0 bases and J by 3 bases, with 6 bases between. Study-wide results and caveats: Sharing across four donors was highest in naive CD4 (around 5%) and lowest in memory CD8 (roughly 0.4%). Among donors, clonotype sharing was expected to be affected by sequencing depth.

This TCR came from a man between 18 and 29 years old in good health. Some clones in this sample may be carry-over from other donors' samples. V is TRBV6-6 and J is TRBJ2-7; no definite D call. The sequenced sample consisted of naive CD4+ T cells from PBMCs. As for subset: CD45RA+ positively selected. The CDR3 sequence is CASSYSRDYEQYF. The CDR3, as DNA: TGTGCCAGCAGTTACTCGCGAGACTACGAGCAGTACTTC.